What follows are 20 T cell receptor beta chains derived from one specimen sequenced in a study of blood T cell repertoires in COVID-19. Sequencing used immunoSEQ multiplex PCR; TCRdb keeps in-frame clones, though not all of them. Among a few hundred thousand clones listed, approximately 90% were seen once. Sequencing was carried out using peripheral blood. These receptors originate from a woman in her forties or fifties with COVID-19, enrolled during active disease.

This rearrangement joins TRBV6-2 or TRBV6-3 to TRBJ2-7; 14 bases map to TRBD2. CDR3 length: 17 amino acids. Germline loops: CDR1 MNHEY, CDR2 SVGEGT. Trimming cost V 6 bases and J 0 bases; bases outside gene matches: 7. This CDR3 reads CASSPPGLAGVSYEQYV. The CDR3 DNA reads as TGTGCCAGCAGCCCCCCGGGACTAGCGGGGGTCTCCTACGAGCAGTACGTC.

The genes are TRBV21-1 and TRBJ2-1; TRBD1 reflects the table's D call only, with no check against the DNA. TRBV21-1 is a listed pseudogene. The CDR3 has 13 residues. The CDR3 DNA reads as TGTGCCAGCAGCAACGACAGGGGATGTGAGCAGTTCTTC. It yields the protein CASSNDRGCEQFF.

The chain couples TRBV19 to TRBJ1-1; D ambiguous. Germline CDR1 and CDR2: LNHDA and SQIVND (reference sequence). The V and J ends lost 5 bases and 0 bases respectively, with 7 bases between them. The length of the CDR3 is 13 residues. The CDR3 region has the DNA TGTGCCAGTAGTCAGATTATGAACACTGAAGCTTTCTTT. Translating it yields CASSQIMNTEAFF.

The chain has TRBV12-3 or TRBV12-4 and TRBJ1-1; TRBD1 matches 7 bases. The length of the CDR3 is 13 residues. V dropped 4 bases and J dropped 10; count of bases not matched to a gene: 9. The chain's CDR3 is CASSSGTARGAFF. CDR3 nucleotides: TGTGCCAGCAGTTCAGGGACAGCCCGGGGAGCTTTCTTT.

This clone was picked up one time. The rearrangement links TRBV7-2 to TRBJ2-7; 9 bases are shared with TRBD2. CDR3 length equals 14 residues. The germline CDR1 and CDR2 sequences are SGHTA and FQGNSA. The trim removed 3 bases at V and 6 bases at J, leaving 6 bases unmatched. The CDR3 DNA reads TGTGCCAGCAGCTTGGGCGGGGGGGCCCTCGAGCAGTACTTC. It yields the protein CASSLGGGALEQYF.

The chain is built from TRBV5-1 and TRBJ2-3; TRBD2 might be the D (6 bases). The CDR3 runs 15 residues. Trimming shortened V by 4 bases and J by 2 bases, and 14 bases separated the two germline ends. Looked up from germline, CDR1 is SGHRS and CDR2 is YFSETQ. In nucleotides, the CDR3 is TGCGCCAGCAGCACCTTGGCGGGGTCCACAGATACGCAGTATTTT. Translation: CASSTLAGSTDTQYF. Filled out from reference TRBV5-1 and TRBJ2-3, the complete variable domain reads KAGVTQTPRYLIKTRGQQVTLSCSPISGHRSVSWYQQTPGQGLQFLFEYFSETQRNKGNFPGRFSGRQFSNSRSEMNVSTLELGDSALYLCASSTLAGSTDTQYFGPGTRLTVL.

The rearrangement joins TRBV5-4 to TRBJ1-1; 8 nucleotides match TRBD1. The CDR3 covers 16 residues. With V trimmed by 0 bases and J by 6 bases, 10 bases remained unmatched. Per the germline V gene, CDR1 is SGHNT and CDR2 is YYREEE (reference sequence). CDR3 bases: TGTGCCAGCAGCTTGGCGTCTAGGACAGGGAAGGCTGAAGCTTTCTTT. This sequence encodes CASSLASRTGKAEAFF.

This chain joins TRBV4-1 and TRBJ2-3; TRBD2 aligns across 8 bases. The CDR3 spans 15 residues. Per the germline V gene, CDR1 is MGHRA and CDR2 is YSYEKL. Trimming cost V 0 bases and J 8 bases; bases outside gene matches: 7. Written as DNA, the CDR3 is TGCGCCAGCAGCCAAGATCCGGGGGGGCCGGGTACGCAGTATTTT. This encodes CASSQDPGGPGTQYF.

The rearrangement links TRBV6-6 to TRBJ1-5, with D possibly being TRBD1 (5 bases). Germline loops: CDR1 MNHNY, CDR2 SVGAGI (reference sequence). Deletions cut 2 bases from V and 0 bases from J, with 8 bases between. The CDR3 has 15 amino acids. The CDR3 spells CASSYRQYSNQPQHF. The CDR3 region has the DNA TGTGCCAGCAGTTACCGACAGTATAGCAATCAGCCCCAGCATTTT.

On this clone itself: The sample has other DNA sequences that encode this CDR3 too. The genes are TRBV12-3 or TRBV12-4 and TRBJ1-2; D gene uncertain. The CDR3 extends over 12 amino acids. V was pared by 6 bases and J by 0 bases, with 5 bases between. CDR3 sequence reads: CASSRSNYGYTF. The CDR3 DNA is TGTGCCAGCAGCCGGTCTAACTATGGCTACACCTTC.

The gene calls are TRBV7-2 and TRBJ2-3; TRBD2 aligns across 8 bases. Germline CDR1 and CDR2: SGHTA and FQGNSA. Losses at the gene ends were 1 base for V and 0 bases for J; bases not matched to a gene: 9. The CDR3 is 18 residues long. Written as DNA, the CDR3 is TGTGCCAGCAGCTTAGGCCTAGCGGGCTCCTCTAGCACAGATACGCAGTATTTT. This codes for CASSLGLAGSSSTDTQYF.

The rearrangement uses TRBV7-3 and TRBJ2-2; no reliable D call. Germline-derived CDR1 and CDR2 are SGHTA and FQGTGA. The CDR3 spans 15 residues. V was pared by 2 bases and J by 4 bases, with 11 bases between. The CDR3 spells CASSLLQTPTGELFF. Here the CDR3 DNA reads TGTGCCAGCAGCTTACTTCAGACTCCCACCGGGGAGCTGTTTTTT.

The CDR3, as DNA: TGCGCCAGCAGCTTGCGGACAGGGAGGATTATGAACACTGAAGCTTTCTTT. It is translated as CASSLRTGRIMNTEAFF. The chain uses TRBV5-1 and TRBJ1-1; 8 bases line up with TRBD1. J was trimmed by 0 bases and V by 1 base; bases with no gene match: 8. The germline V gene has CDR1 SGHRS and CDR2 YFSETQ. The CDR3 runs 17 residues.

This chain connects TRBV11-2 to TRBJ2-2; no firm D call. The germline gives CDR1 SGHAT, CDR2 FQNNGV. V gave up 1 base and J gave up 2 bases, with 8 bases separating them. The CDR3 contains 15 residues. The CDR3 reads CASSLGTHNTGELFF. In DNA form, the CDR3 reads TGTGCCAGCAGCTTAGGCACTCATAACACCGGGGAGCTGTTTTTT.

The chain joins TRBV25-1 to TRBJ1-6, with 8 nucleotides matching TRBD1. The germline V gene has CDR1 MGHDK and CDR2 SYGVNS. The V segment lost 7 bases and the J segment 8 bases; nucleotides outside the gene matches: 7. This CDR3 has 14 amino acids. CDR3 nucleotide sequence: TGTGCCAGCAACTCAGGGGGCTCTGATTCACCCCTCCACTTT. This gives the protein CASNSGGSDSPLHF.

The chain is built from TRBV19 and TRBJ2-2, with TRBD2 matching 9 bases. Germline lookup yields CDR1 LNHDA and CDR2 SQIVND (reference sequence). V shed 1 base and J 1 base; nucleotides not matched to a gene: 1. CDR3 length: 16 residues. In DNA, the CDR3 is TGTGCCAGTAGTATAGGTAGCGGGGGGAACACCGGGGAGCTGTTTTTT. Its protein product is CASSIGSGGNTGELFF.

On this clone: This same CDR3 is encoded by further DNA sequences in the sample. The gene calls are TRBV2 and TRBJ1-2; 7 bases match TRBD1. Per germline, CDR1 SNHLY and CDR2 FYNNEI. This CDR3 contains 12 residues. V lost 6 bases, J lost 5 bases, and 3 bases stayed unmatched. CDR3 nucleotide sequence: TGTGCCAGCAGAGGGACAGCTTATGGCTACACCTTC. Translation gives CASRGTAYGYTF.

V and J are TRBV14 and TRBJ2-1; no reliable D call. The ends were cut back, 5 bases at V and 7 bases at J, with 15 bases in the middle. This CDR3 spans 14 amino acids. The V gene's germline CDR1 is SGHDN and CDR2 FVKESK. The CDR3 loop reads CASSSAHLGNEQFF. CDR3 nucleotide sequence: TGTGCCAGCAGCTCAGCGCACCTTGGGAATGAGCAGTTCTTC.

The V and J genes are TRBV11-2 and TRBJ2-2; TRBD2 is a possible D gene (7 bases). From germline, CDR1 is SGHAT and CDR2 FQNNGV. The CDR3 is 16 amino acids. The germline V and J ends were trimmed by 5 bases and 0 bases, with 13 bases remaining between them. CDR3 nucleotide sequence: TGTGCCAGCAGCCCCGGGGGGCGAACGAACACCGGGGAGCTGTTTTTT. Translating it yields CASSPGGRTNTGELFF.

The V and J genes are TRBV2 and TRBJ2-7; 9 bases agree with TRBD1. Germline CDR1 SNHLY, CDR2 FYNNEI. V was clipped by 5 bases and J by 3 bases; unmatched bases: 8. The CDR3 is 15 amino acids. The CDR3 sequence is CASSPLRDRDYEQYF. The CDR3, as DNA: TGTGCCAGCAGTCCTTTGAGGGACAGGGACTACGAGCAGTACTTC.